This is a list of T cell receptor beta chains from one sample in a study of cytomegalovirus exposure and HLA in healthy donors. The table came from immunoSEQ multiplex PCR; TCRdb's copy has only in-frame clones and leaves some out. This table holds some 160,000 clones, under 90% found once. Sequencing input: PBMCs. The origin of the receptors is a boy aged 2 to 10 in good health and CMV-seronegative. CDR3s include the opening cysteine and the closing phenylalanine or tryptophan. A D gene is named only where the DNA matches it firmly. Size tells how often a clone was seen (once, few, many) or the class of an expanded clone, and some rows leave it out.

TRBJ1-1,TRBV25-1,few,TRBD1,14,CASSDRGTGTEAFF,TGTGCCAGCAGTGATAGGGGGACAGGCACTGAAGCTTTCTTT
TRBJ2-5,TRBV5-1,.,TRBD1,14,CASSETGYSETQYF,TGCGCCAGCAGCGAGACAGGGTATTCGGAGACCCAGTACTTC
TRBJ1-5,TRBV6-5,.,.,15,CASSLLGGLNQPQHF,TGTGCCAGCAGCCTGCTGGGGGGTCTCAATCAGCCCCAGCATTTT
TRBJ1-2,TRBV5-6,.,TRBD1,18,CASSWIRGTGTGVYGYTF,TGTGCCAGCAGTTGGATACGAGGGACAGGGACAGGGGTCTATGGCTACACCTTC
TRBJ2-2,TRBV7-8,.,.,16,CASSPDGWAGTGELFF,TGTGCCAGCAGTCCTGACGGGTGGGCGGGCACCGGGGAGCTGTTTTTT
TRBJ2-7,TRBV5-4,.,TRBD2,15,CASSLRAGGTYEQYF,TGTGCCAGCAGCTTGCGGGCGGGGGGAACCTACGAGCAGTACTTC
TRBJ2-5,TRBV11-3,.,TRBD2,16,CASSPGLAGERETQYF,TGTGCCAGCAGCCCGGGACTAGCGGGGGAAAGAGAGACCCAGTACTTC
TRBJ2-2,TRBV5-4,.,.,13,CASSLWGAGELFF,TGTGCCAGCAGCTTGTGGGGAGCCGGGGAGCTGTTTTTT
TRBJ1-2,TRBV28,once,TRBD1,16,CASSRVGPGGAHGYTF,TGTGCCAGCAGTCGGGTGGGACCAGGGGGCGCCCATGGCTACACCTTC
TRBJ2-7,TRBV7-2,.,TRBD1,14,CASSLDQGAYEQYF,TGTGCCAGCAGCTTAGACCAGGGGGCGTACGAGCAGTACTTC
TRBJ1-5,TRBV10-3,.,TRBD1,12,CAIQTGKEPQHF,TGTGCCATCCAGACAGGGAAGGAACCCCAGCATTTT
TRBJ1-4,TRBV11-2,.,.,12,CASSFTREKLFF,TGTGCCAGCAGCTTTACACGAGAAAAACTGTTTTTT
TRBJ1-5,TRBV6-1,.,TRBD1,15,CASSEGQGGGQPQHF,TGTGCCAGCAGTGAAGGTCAGGGGGGCGGTCAGCCCCAGCATTTT
TRBJ1-5,TRBV5-5,once,.,14,CASSFRHSNQPQHF,TGTGCCAGCAGCTTCAGACATAGCAATCAGCCCCAGCATTTT
TRBJ1-2,TRBV19,once,TRBD1,16,CASSTWDRGFGYGYTF,TGTGCCAGTAGTACCTGGGACAGGGGTTTCGGCTATGGCTACACCTTC
TRBJ2-6,TRBV12-5,.,.,17,CASGLVRGGSGANVLTF,TGTGCTAGTGGTTTGGTACGAGGCGGCTCTGGGGCCAACGTCCTGACTTTC
TRBJ2-1,TRBV11-2,.,.,14,CASSLLQGYNEQFF,TGTGCCAGCAGCTTGCTTCAGGGTTACAATGAGCAGTTCTTC